Included here is one T cell receptor (beta chain) sequence, with context. No antigen is known for it. One end of the junction does not line up with germline, which may come from a read error. This entry is derived from a study of cytomegalovirus exposure and HLA in healthy donors (dated by TCRdb to the late 2010s). General notes on the study: In an earlier analysis of under 750 of the donors, roughly 300 Gb of sequence data and about 110 million unique TCR beta sequences from 150 million to 200 million T cells were reported. An early release covering roughly 640 HLA-typed donors comprised about 320 gigabases of sequencing data and around 85 million unique TCR sequences. Of the roughly 400 genotyped donors, 65% to 90% fell in the genetic ancestry cluster associated with self-reported Caucasian donors. The study aimed to test whether signatures of past pathogen exposure could be identified by cataloging public T cell receptors. The study profiled the T cell repertoires of some 610 subjects by immunosequencing and related them to cytomegalovirus serostatus. Besides the first cohort of 666 subjects, a separate validation cohort made up of over 95 different subjects was used. To predict cytomegalovirus infection status, the study brought together high-throughput TCR immunosequencing, statistical association of individual TCRs with disease status, and machine learning. To study patterns of TCR occurrence, a later analysis re-analyzed previously published TCR beta repertoires from just over 650 donors and added high-resolution HLA genotyping. The later analysis used no new phenotypic data to find candidate immune exposures, relying instead on TCR beta sequences and their occurrence across donors. In an earlier analysis of several hundred of the donors, high-throughput TCR beta sequencing was used to judge whether each TCR beta V gene segment behaved as functional or pseudogenic. Alongside the repertoire data, information on donor age, sex, ethnicity and CMV serostatus was compiled. In a later genetic analysis, genome-wide SNP genotypes for about three fifths of the 666 donors were used, and that subset was treated as a discovery cohort. All discovery cohort repertoires had been generated using a single sequencing platform. HLA typing included class I and class II loci at four-digit resolution. Typing coverage differed by locus: A, B, C, DRB1 and DQB1 were typed in about 620-640 donors, DQA1 in 522, DPA1 in some 600, and DPB1 in just under 480. Because of strong linkage in the cohort, roughly 5 DR-DQ haplotypes were treated as single units for association and clustering. Among some 410 genotyped donors of the cohort, an average of around 220,000 unique TCR beta nucleotide sequences was sequenced per donor, of which roughly 17% were non-productive.

Summary of the overall study and its limitations: A cluster of highly shared sequence variants was judged likely to represent a technical artifact of the sequencing pipeline. The cohort was sequenced for TCR beta chains only, and without alpha or paired-chain data the features that could be detected were limited. At a false discovery rate of 0.05, a later analysis linked around 15,000 TCR beta sequences to specific HLA alleles. While some public TCRs were present in many individuals, most TCR sequences turned up only very rarely across donors. In a later analysis, HLA-associated TCR beta chains were found to be more clonally expanded and to have lower generation probabilities than equally common non-associated chains. Correlated functional status among segregating V segments might reflect linkage disequilibrium, but an unknown experimental factor could not be ruled out. Assigning TCR associations to individual alleles was difficult when HLA alleles, especially DR and DQ, strongly co-occurred. A further reported finding was that TCR beta sequences accurately predicted the HLA-A and HLA-B alleles for most subjects in the first cohort. According to a later analysis, TCR association rates differed among HLA loci, with DRB1 alleles showing the most associated TCRs and HLA-C alleles showing the fewest. Because counts were too low, 15 or so rarely observed V segments, including chromosome 9 orphons, were excluded from the earlier analysis of 587 of the donors. For the cohort, immune exposure information was limited to CMV serostatus. Roughly uniform sequencing depth across donors was assumed in presence/absence analyses, although this assumption may not hold. In the study, roughly 160 TCR beta chains were listed as associated with cytomegalovirus. V-gene and J-gene trimming of TCR beta chains was associated with a missense DCLRE1C variant in a later genetic analysis, and the association was replicated in an independent cohort. Because HLA typing was unavailable for some donors at each locus, only the typed subset was used in association tests. A few of the identified cytomegalovirus-associated TCR beta chains were confirmed in vitro to be specific for cytomegalovirus antigens. An earlier analysis of some 590 of the donors showed that most TCR beta V segments appeared in productive rearrangements either about 87% or about 30% of the time, which broadly matched IMGT annotations. Compared with the 666-donor mean, donors in an Asian-associated ancestry cluster had fewer N-insertions in productive TCRs, according to a later genetic analysis. The classifier was reported to diagnose cytomegalovirus status with high specificity and sensitivity in both the original cohort and the validation cohort. The 87-base-pair reads could not distinguish some IMGT-functional V segments, including TRBV6-2 and TRBV6-3, so those segments were excluded. A later analysis reported that several top co-occurrence clusters appeared linked to parvovirus B19, influenza, CMV and Epstein-Barr virus. A later analysis found that most CMV-associated TCR beta chains appeared HLA-restricted, with HLA associations seemingly driven largely by CMV exposure. It was suggested by the authors that the approach could potentially be generalized to other disease states and immunological phenotypes.

As encoded in the germline V gene (reference sequence), CDR1 is SEHNR while CDR2 is FQNEAQ. Inclusive of the bounding cysteine and phenylalanine, the CDR3 is 16 residues long. Only the CDR3 region is kept as DNA, spanning 48 bases read in frame from base 1. In total, over 600 healthy bone marrow donors made up the cohort. At the time of sampling, every cohort member was nominally healthy, though immune exposures that went unrecorded were likely present. The donor tested CMV seronegative, placing the donor among the approximately 400 seronegative members of the cohort. A peripheral blood sample was provided by each donor, and peripheral blood mononuclear cells were used for TCR beta sequencing. Genomic DNA was extracted from the blood cell samples with the Qiagen DNeasy Blood Extraction Kit. The method was the immunoSEQ multiplex PCR assay. A mixture of 60 forward primers for TCR Vbeta segments and 13 reverse primers for TCR Jbeta segments was used in the multiplex PCR. The CDR3 region of rearranged TCR beta genes was amplified from genomic DNA by a multiplex PCR assay. On the Illumina HiSeq System, the amplified TCR beta libraries were sequenced as 87-base-pair reads. In the authors' own workflow: In a later analysis, tens of millions of unique TCR beta chains were counted across the approximately 670 repertoires, and roughly 10 million of these chains were shared by at least two donors. Raw reads were error-corrected and collapsed into unique sequences with a nearest-neighbor algorithm that merged closely related sequences to remove PCR and sequencing errors. CDR3 sequences were aligned to IMGT reference sequences to assign V, D and J gene segments. Each retained sequence needed at least a six-nucleotide match to both a V gene segment and a J gene segment. A rearrangement counted as productive if the CDR3 had no stop codons and remained in frame with V and J, and every other rearrangement counted as non-productive. CDR3 was defined according to IMGT convention as the region running from the second conserved V-encoded cysteine to the conserved J-encoded phenylalanine. The earlier analysis of roughly 590 of the donors excluded sequences that lacked an unambiguous match to a single V gene segment. An earlier analysis of a few hundred of the donors classified V segments as functional when productive rearrangements were above 56.7% and as segregating when the standard deviation between donors was above 5%. A statistical classification framework was built for diagnosing cytomegalovirus status from the catalog of TCR beta chain sequences. V and J gene assignment, in a later analysis, came from comparing TCR nucleotide sequences with IMGT/GENE-DB human TR gene sequences. Using the TCRdist pipeline, a later analysis assigned CDR3 sequences along with most-parsimonious VDJ recombination scenarios. In a later analysis, each TCR beta chain was defined by its CDR3 amino acid sequence together with its V-gene family, and reads without a unique V-gene family were excluded. As a way to deal with suspected cross-contamination and a sequencing artifact, a later analysis dropped 500 to 700 nucleotide sequences that were highly shared and had low generation probability. A later analysis calculated a clonal expansion index for each public chain from normalized within-repertoire ranks of inferred template counts. Generation probabilities in a later analysis came from a VDJ recombination model fitted to out-of-frame rearrangements, and those results were checked against IGoR. In a later analysis, TCR-TCR, TCR-HLA and TCR-CMV co-occurrence was scored with hypergeometric tests, and a repertoire-size bias correction was applied to TCR pairs. False discovery rates were estimated in a later analysis by permuting HLA or CMV assignments 20 times. In a later analysis, co-occurring TCRs were grouped with DBSCAN, and TCRdist sequence similarity was added when clustering was performed within HLA-allele-positive subsets. Repertoires with fewer than 30,000 or more than 120,000 public chains were left out of co-occurrence clustering, as were four to six repertoires with anomalous nucleotide sharing. In its TCRdb copy, this immuneACCESS table keeps in-frame sequences only and misses some clones. Where compared with another copy, unresolved V genes explain less than half of these, and the others have no known cause. V, J and clone size reflect that table, while D and trimming were determined from the DNA. Counted in this sample were 100,000 or so clones; roughly 79% of them appeared once. The ten largest make up roughly 4.1% of the sample.

The sequence was collected from a man aged 40-49 years in good health and CMV-seronegative. The sequence joins TRBV7-9 to TRBJ2-3; a tentative D call is TRBD2 (6 bases match). Sequencing was carried out using PBMCs. Here is the DNA: TGTTCCAGCCGCTCGTTGAAGGGGAGGCAACAAGATACGCAGTATTTT. It is translated as CSSRSLKGRQQDTQYF.